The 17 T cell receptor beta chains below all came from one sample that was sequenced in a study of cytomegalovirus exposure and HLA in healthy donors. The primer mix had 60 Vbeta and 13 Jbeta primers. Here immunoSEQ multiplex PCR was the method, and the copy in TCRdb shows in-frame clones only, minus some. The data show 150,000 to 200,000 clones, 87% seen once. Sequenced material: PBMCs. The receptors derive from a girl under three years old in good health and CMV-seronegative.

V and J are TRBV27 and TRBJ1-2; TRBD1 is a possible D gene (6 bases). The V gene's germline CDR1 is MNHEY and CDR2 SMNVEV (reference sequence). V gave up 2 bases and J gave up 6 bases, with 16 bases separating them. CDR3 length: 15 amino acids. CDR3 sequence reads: CASSLIPGGGDGYTF. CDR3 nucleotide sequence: TGTGCCAGCAGTTTAATACCGGGGGGGGGCGATGGCTACACCTTC.

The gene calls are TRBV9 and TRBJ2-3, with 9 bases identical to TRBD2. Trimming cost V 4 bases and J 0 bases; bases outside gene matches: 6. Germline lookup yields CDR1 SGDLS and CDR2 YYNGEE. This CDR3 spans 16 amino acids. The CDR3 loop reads CASSSRLAASTDTQYF. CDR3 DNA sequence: TGTGCCAGCAGCTCGAGACTAGCGGCTAGCACAGATACGCAGTATTTT.

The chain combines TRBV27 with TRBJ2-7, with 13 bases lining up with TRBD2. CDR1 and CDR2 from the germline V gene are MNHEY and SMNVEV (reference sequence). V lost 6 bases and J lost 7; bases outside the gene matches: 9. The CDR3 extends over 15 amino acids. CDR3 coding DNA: TGTGCCAGCAGAGGGACTAGCGGGGCCCAGGGGGAGCAGTACTTC. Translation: CASRGTSGAQGEQYF.

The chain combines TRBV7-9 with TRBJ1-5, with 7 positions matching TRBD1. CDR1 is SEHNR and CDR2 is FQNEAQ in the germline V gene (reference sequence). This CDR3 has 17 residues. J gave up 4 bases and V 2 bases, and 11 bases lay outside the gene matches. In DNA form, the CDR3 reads TGTGCCAGCAGCTTATGGACAGGTCTATCCCCGAATCAGCCCCAGCATTTT. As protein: CASSLWTGLSPNQPQHF.

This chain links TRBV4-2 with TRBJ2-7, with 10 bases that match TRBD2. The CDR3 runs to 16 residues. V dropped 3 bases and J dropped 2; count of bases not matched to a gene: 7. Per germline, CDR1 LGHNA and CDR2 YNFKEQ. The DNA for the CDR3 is TGTGCCAGCAGCCAGGGAACCGGGACTAGCGCCTACGAGCAGTACTTC. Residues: CASSQGTGTSAYEQYF.

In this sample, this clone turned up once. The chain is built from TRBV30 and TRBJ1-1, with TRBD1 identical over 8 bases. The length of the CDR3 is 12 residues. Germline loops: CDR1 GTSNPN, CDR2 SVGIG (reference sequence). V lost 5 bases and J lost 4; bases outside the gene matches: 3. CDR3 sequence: CAWATGATEAFF. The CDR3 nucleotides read TGTGCCTGGGCGACAGGGGCCACTGAAGCTTTCTTT.

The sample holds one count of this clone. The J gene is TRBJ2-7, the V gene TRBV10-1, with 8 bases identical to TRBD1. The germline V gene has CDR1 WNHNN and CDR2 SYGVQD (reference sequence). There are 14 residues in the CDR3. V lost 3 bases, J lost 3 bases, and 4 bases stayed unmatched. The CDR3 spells CASSDRTGLYEQYF. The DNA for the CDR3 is TGCGCCAGCAGTGATCGGACAGGGCTCTACGAGCAGTACTTC.

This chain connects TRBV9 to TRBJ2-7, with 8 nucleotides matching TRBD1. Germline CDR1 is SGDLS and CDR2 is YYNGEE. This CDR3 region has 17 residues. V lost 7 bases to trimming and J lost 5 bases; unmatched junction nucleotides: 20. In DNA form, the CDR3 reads TGTGCCAGCGGGGGAAGAGCTCAGGACAGGGTAGTCGACGAGCAGTACTTC. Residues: CASGGRAQDRVVDEQYF.

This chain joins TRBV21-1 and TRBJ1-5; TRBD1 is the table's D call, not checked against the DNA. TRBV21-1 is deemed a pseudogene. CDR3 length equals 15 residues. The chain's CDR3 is CASTPTGANNQPQHF. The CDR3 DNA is TGTGCCAGCACCCCGACAGGGGCGAACAATCAGCCCCAGCATTTT.

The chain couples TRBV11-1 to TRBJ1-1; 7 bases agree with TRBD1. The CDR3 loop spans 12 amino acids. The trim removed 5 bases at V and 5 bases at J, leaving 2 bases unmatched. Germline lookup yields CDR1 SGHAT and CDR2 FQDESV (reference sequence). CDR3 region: CASSDRETEAFF. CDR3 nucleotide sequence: TGTGCCAGCAGCGACAGGGAGACTGAAGCTTTCTTT.

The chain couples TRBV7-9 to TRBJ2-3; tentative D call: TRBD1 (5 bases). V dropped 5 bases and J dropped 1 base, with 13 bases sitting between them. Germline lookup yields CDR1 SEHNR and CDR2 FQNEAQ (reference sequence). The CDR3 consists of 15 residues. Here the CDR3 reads CASSGSRGRTDTQYF. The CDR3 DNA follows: TGTGCCAGCAGCGGTAGTAGGGGCCGCACAGATACGCAGTATTTT.

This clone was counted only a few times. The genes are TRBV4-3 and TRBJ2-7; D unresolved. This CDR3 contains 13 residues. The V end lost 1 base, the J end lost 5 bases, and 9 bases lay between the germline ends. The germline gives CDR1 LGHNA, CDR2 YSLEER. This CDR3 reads CASSQAFPDEQYF. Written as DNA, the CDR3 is TGCGCCAGCAGCCAAGCGTTTCCGGACGAGCAGTACTTC.

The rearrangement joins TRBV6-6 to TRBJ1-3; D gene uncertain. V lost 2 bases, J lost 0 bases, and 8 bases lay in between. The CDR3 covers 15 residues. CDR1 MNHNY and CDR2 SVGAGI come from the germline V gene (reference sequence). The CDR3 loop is CASSYDSNSGNTIYF. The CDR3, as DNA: TGTGCCAGCAGTTACGACTCCAACTCTGGAAACACCATATATTTT.

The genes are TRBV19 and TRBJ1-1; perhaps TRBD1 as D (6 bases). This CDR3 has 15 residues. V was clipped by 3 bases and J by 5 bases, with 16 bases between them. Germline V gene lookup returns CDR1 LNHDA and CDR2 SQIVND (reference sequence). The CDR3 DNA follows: TGTGCCAGTAGTATTCTTTGGCAGGGGAGAACTGAAGCTTTCTTT. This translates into CASSILWQGRTEAFF.

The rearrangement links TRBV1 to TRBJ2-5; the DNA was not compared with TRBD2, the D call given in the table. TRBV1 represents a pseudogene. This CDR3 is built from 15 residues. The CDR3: CTSSQGRGDVETQYF. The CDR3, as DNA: TGCACCAGCAGCCAAGGACGGGGAGATGTGGAGACCCAGTACTTC.

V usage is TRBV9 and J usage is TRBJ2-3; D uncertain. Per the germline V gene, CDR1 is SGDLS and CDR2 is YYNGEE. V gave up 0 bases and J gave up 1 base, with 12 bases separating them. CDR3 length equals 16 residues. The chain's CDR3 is CASSVGSASRTDTQYF. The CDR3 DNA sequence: TGTGCCAGCAGCGTAGGATCAGCGAGCCGCACAGATACGCAGTATTTT.

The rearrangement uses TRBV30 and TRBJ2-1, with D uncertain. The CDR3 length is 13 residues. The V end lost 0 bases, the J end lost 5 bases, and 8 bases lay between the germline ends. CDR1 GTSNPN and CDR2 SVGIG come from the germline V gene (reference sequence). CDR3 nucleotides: TGTGCCTGGAGTGTACAGTTAAACAATGAGCAGTTCTTC. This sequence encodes CAWSVQLNNEQFF.